The rows below give T cell receptor beta chains drawn from one sample of a study of CD8 T cells in ankylosing spondylitis. Via MiXCR, TCRdb re-called the 5' RACE reads, giving one row per CDR3 protein. The sample holds approximately 100,000 distinct CDR3 sequences, roughly 8% seen once. The sample taken for sequencing was blood, either unsorted or a sorted T cell fraction (not recorded which). The source is a male donor with ankylosing spondylitis or in good health (not recorded which). Both conserved end residues are part of each CDR3. D genes are given only for firm matches. A clone size is listed for some rows: how often the clone was seen (once, few, many), or a class if it is expanded.

clone_size	v_call	d_call	j_call	cdr3_nt	cdr3_aa
many	TRBV19	-	TRBJ1-5	TGTGCCAGTAGTCCCTGGGAGCAGGGGCTGCAGCCCCAGCATTTT	CASSPWEQGLQPQHF
few	TRBV12-3/TRBV12-4	TRBD2	TRBJ2-7	TGTGCCAGCAACCAGGGGACTAGCGGGATAGAGCAGTACTTC	CASNQGTSGIEQYF
many	TRBV21-1	-	TRBJ2-7	TGTGCCAGCAGCAGACTCTACTCGACTAACATCTACGAGCAGTACTTC	CASSRLYSTNIYEQYF
-	TRBV11-3	-	TRBJ2-3	TGTGCCAGCAGCGTAGGCGGATCAACAGATACGCAGTATTTT	CASSVGGSTDTQYF
many	TRBV3-1	TRBD1	TRBJ2-3	TGTGCCAGCAAGGACAGGATTAGTCCAGATACGCAGTATTTT	CASKDRISPDTQYF
many	TRBV20-1	-	TRBJ1-6	TGCAGTGCTAGAGGGCAGGAAGAATCACCCCTCCACTTT	CSARGQEESPLHF
many	TRBV5-1	-	TRBJ1-2	TGCGCCAGCAGCTTGGCCCGTGGCAGCTATGGCTACACCTTC	CASSLARGSYGYTF
many	TRBV12-5	-	TRBJ1-5	TGTGCTAGTGGTCCGGGATCGAGTAGCAATCAGCCCCAGCATTTT	CASGPGSSSNQPQHF
few	TRBV20-1	TRBD1	TRBJ1-1	TGCAGTGCTAGCCCCCGGGACAGGGTCACTGAAGCTTTCTTT	CSASPRDRVTEAFF
-	TRBV29-1	-	TRBJ2-2	TGCAGCGTTGATCTGGGGGCCGGGGAGCTGTTTTTT	CSVDLGAGELFF
-	TRBV30	-	TRBJ1-4	TGTGCCTGGAGTGTGAACAGGGATGAAAAACTGTTTTTT	CAWSVNRDEKLFF
many	TRBV5-1	TRBD2	TRBJ2-1	TGCGCCAGCAGCCTTACTGGACTAGCGGGAGGACGCGAGCAGTTCTTC	CASSLTGLAGGREQFF
many	TRBV20-1	-	TRBJ2-7	TGCAGTGCTAGGGGGGTTTACGGCGCCTACGAGCAGTACTTC	CSARGVYGAYEQYF
many	TRBV6-2/TRBV6-3	-	TRBJ1-2	TGTGCCAGCAGTGTCCTTGCTAAGGGGAACTATGGCTACACCTTC	CASSVLAKGNYGYTF
many	TRBV20-1	TRBD2	TRBJ2-1	TGCAGTGCTGCGACTAGCGGGGATTTGAATGAGCAGTTCTTC	CSAATSGDLNEQFF
few	TRBV7-9	-	TRBJ1-2	TGTGCCAGCACCCTCTCTTATGGCTACACCTTC	CASTLSYGYTF
many	TRBV29-1	-	TRBJ1-1	TGCAGCGTTAGGATGAACACTGAAGCTTTCTTT	CSVRMNTEAFF
many	TRBV6-1	TRBD1	TRBJ2-7	TGTGCCAGCAGCCGAGGTAACAGGGGGTTCTACGAGCAGTACTTC	CASSRGNRGFYEQYF
many	TRBV19	-	TRBJ2-7	TGTGCCAGTAGTATGAGGGGCCTCGAGCAGTACTTC	CASSMRGLEQYF
few	TRBV4-3	-	TRBJ1-4	TGCGCCAGCAGCCAGACCAACAGACACAGGAGAAGCGATGAAAAACTGTTTTTT	CASSQTNRHRRSDEKLFF
many	TRBV11-2	TRBD2	TRBJ2-4	TGTGCCAGCAGCTCGGGACTAGCATCGACCAAAAACATTCAGTACTTC	CASSSGLASTKNIQYF
many	TRBV24-1	-	TRBJ2-1	TGTGCCACCAGTGATTCCCAGCCCCCCACCGGGAGTCCGGGCTACAATGAGCAGTTCTTC	CATSDSQPPTGSPGYNEQFF
few	TRBV5-4	-	TRBJ2-3	TGTACCAGCAGGACAGCGGGGTTCACAGATACGCAGTATTTT	CTSRTAGFTDTQYF
many	TRBV14	TRBD2	TRBJ2-3	TGTGCCAGCAGCCGACGGGGGGGGACAGATACGCAGTATTTT	CASSRRGGTDTQYF
many	TRBV7-9	-	TRBJ2-5	TGTGCCAGCAGCCCAGGATGGGTAGAGACCCAGTACTTC	CASSPGWVETQYF
many	TRBV13	-	TRBJ2-1	TGTGCCAGCAGTAGGGGGGACAATGAGCAGTTCTTC	CASSRGDNEQFF
many	TRBV11-2	-	TRBJ2-7	TGTGCCAGCAGCTTAGGTGGTCAGAGCTCCTACGAGCAGTACTTC	CASSLGGQSSYEQYF
many	TRBV2	TRBD2	TRBJ2-1	TGTGCCAGCAGTGGCCTGGGACTAGCGGGAGTCCATGAGCAGTTCTTC	CASSGLGLAGVHEQFF
many	TRBV9	-	TRBJ2-7	TGTGCCAGCAGCGTAGCAGACGGCAGATCCTACGAGCAGTACTTC	CASSVADGRSYEQYF
many	TRBV27	-	TRBJ2-7	TGTGCCAGCAGCCAAGGGACCGCTATACGGAACGAGCAGTACTTC	CASSQGTAIRNEQYF
many	TRBV29-1	TRBD1	TRBJ1-2	TGCAGCGTTGAAGATTCACAGGGGGCGCCGGGCTATGGCTACACCTTC	CSVEDSQGAPGYGYTF
many	TRBV19	TRBD2	TRBJ2-1	TGTGCCAGTACCGCGAGCGGGGCTAGCGGCAATGAGCAGTTCTTC	CASTASGASGNEQFF
many	TRBV6-1	TRBD2	TRBJ2-7	TGTGCCAGCAGTCCACATAGCGGGAGCAGCTACGAGCAGTACTTC	CASSPHSGSSYEQYF
few	TRBV12-5	-	TRBJ2-7	TGTGCTAGTGGTTTGGTACTTGACAGGCCCCACGAGCAGTACTTC	CASGLVLDRPHEQYF
many	TRBV11-2	TRBD2	TRBJ2-7	TGTGCCAGCACCGATACTAGCGCGGCCTACGAGCAGTACTTC	CASTDTSAAYEQYF
many	TRBV12-3/TRBV12-4	-	TRBJ1-6	TGTGCCAGCAGTTTGTCTGTTGGCTCACCCCTCCACTTT	CASSLSVGSPLHF
many	TRBV5-8	-	TRBJ1-2	TGTGCCAGCAGCTTAAGGCATATAAGAGAACTTAACTATGGCTACACCTTC	CASSLRHIRELNYGYTF
-	TRBV27	-	TRBJ1-2	TGTGCCAACAGTCCCCGAGCAGGGTACGTCTACACCTTC	CANSPRAGYVYTF
few	TRBV6-2/TRBV6-3	-	TRBJ2-3	TGTGCCAGCAGTTACCCCTCTTCTACAGGGCCCTTCACAGATACGCAGTATTTT	CASSYPSSTGPFTDTQYF
many	TRBV7-2	TRBD1	TRBJ2-2	TGTGCCAGCAGCTTAAGACAGGGGCTGGGCGGGGAGCTGTTTTTT	CASSLRQGLGGELFF
many	TRBV12-3/TRBV12-4	-	TRBJ1-2	TGTGCCAGCAGTGGCAGGGTTTTCGGCTACACCTTC	CASSGRVFGYTF
few	TRBV30	-	TRBJ1-1	TGTGCCTGGAATGGAGGGCTTTTCACTGAAGCTTTCTTT	CAWNGGLFTEAFF
many	TRBV7-8	-	TRBJ2-3	TGTGCCAGCAGCTTAGCCCCCGGAGACACAGATACGCAGTATTTT	CASSLAPGDTDTQYF
many	TRBV6-2/TRBV6-3	TRBD1	TRBJ2-1	TGTGCCAGCAGTTACTCTCGGACAGGGGTCAATGAGCAGTTCTTC	CASSYSRTGVNEQFF
once	TRBV10-3	TRBD2	TRBJ2-3	TGTGCCATCGGCTCCAGGGCCGAGCGGGGGCGATTCACAGATACGCAGTATTTT	CAIGSRAERGRFTDTQYF
many	TRBV18	-	TRBJ2-7	TGTGCCAGCTCCCCCGATCCCTACGAGCAGTACTTC	CASSPDPYEQYF
many	TRBV3-1	-	TRBJ2-5	TGTGCCAGCAGCCAGACTAGCCAAGAGACCCAGTACTTC	CASSQTSQETQYF
few	TRBV20-1	TRBD2	TRBJ2-7	TGCAGTGCTGTTGGGACTAGCGGGAGGGCTTCCTACGAGCAGTACTTC	CSAVGTSGRASYEQYF
many	TRBV4-3	TRBD2	TRBJ2-5	TGCGCCAGCAGCCTAAACCTAGCGGGAGGTCGCGAGACCCAGTACTTC	CASSLNLAGGRETQYF
many	TRBV6-5	-	TRBJ2-1	TGTGCCAGCAGTTTAAGCGGGCCTCTTTACAATGAGCAGTTCTTC	CASSLSGPLYNEQFF
many	TRBV2	TRBD1	TRBJ2-5	TGTGCCAGCAGTGAAAGGACAGGGGTGAAGACCCAGTACTTC	CASSERTGVKTQYF
many	TRBV5-5	-	TRBJ2-7	TGTGCCAGCAGCTCCCGACAGTACGAGCAGTACTTC	CASSSRQYEQYF
many	TRBV4-3	-	TRBJ2-1	TGCGCCAGCAGCCTCGGGTCGTTAAACAATGAGCAGTTCTTC	CASSLGSLNNEQFF
many	TRBV4-3	TRBD1	TRBJ2-3	TGCGCCAGCAGCCAGAACAGGGGCCGAGATACGCAGTATTTT	CASSQNRGRDTQYF